The 14 T cell receptor beta chains below all came from one sample that was sequenced in a study of cytomegalovirus exposure and HLA in healthy donors. Vbeta (60) and Jbeta (13) primers were used in the PCR. Only in-frame clones appear in the TCRdb table, and some are missing; sequencing was by immunoSEQ multiplex PCR. Of around 64,000 clones detected, approximately 80% appear once; the ten largest clones hold 7% to 8%. Sequencing was performed on PBMCs. The receptors come from a man aged 18 to 35 in good health and CMV-seropositive.

The gene calls are TRBV6-5 and TRBJ2-7, with D tentatively TRBD1 (5 bases). Germline V gene sequence: CDR1 MNHEY, CDR2 SVGAGI. The V end was cut by 6 bases, the J end by 1 base, with 16 bases between. The CDR3 has 15 amino acids. The CDR3 spells CASSLKGALSYEQYF. The CDR3 DNA follows: TGTGCCAGCAGCCTCAAAGGGGCCCTATCCTACGAGCAGTACTTC.

The V and J genes are TRBV6-6 and TRBJ1-2; perhaps TRBD1 as D (6 bases). V was pared by 9 bases and J by 5 bases, with 13 bases between. Germline V gene lookup returns CDR1 MNHNY and CDR2 SVGAGI (reference sequence). This CDR3 is built from 12 residues. CDR3 coding DNA: TGTGCCAGTTTGTACAGGGAATATGGCTACACCTTC. Translation gives CASLYREYGYTF.

The CDR3 DNA is TGTGCCAGCAGTTCCACTTTACCCGATACGCAGTATTTT. This translates into CASSSTLPDTQYF. This rearrangement joins TRBV28 to TRBJ2-3; no clear D gene. Trimming removed 4 bases at V and 6 bases at J, with 11 bases between. The germline V gene encodes CDR1 MDHEN and CDR2 SYDVKM. CDR3 size: 13 residues.

The chain joins TRBV30 to TRBJ2-7; 7 bases fit TRBD2. With V trimmed by 2 bases and J by 0 bases, 7 bases remained unmatched. This CDR3 spans 15 amino acids. Looked up from germline, CDR1 is GTSNPN and CDR2 is SVGIG (reference sequence). Written as DNA, the CDR3 is TGTGCCTGGAGTTGGGGAGCGGGGAGCTCCTACGAGCAGTACTTC. It codes for CAWSWGAGSSYEQYF.

V usage is TRBV6-1 and J usage is TRBJ2-6; D possibly corresponds to TRBD2 (6 bases). V was pared by 0 bases and J by 2 bases, with 8 bases between. The CDR3 is made up of 16 amino acids. Germline V gene sequence: CDR1 MNHNS, CDR2 SASEGT. CDR3 nucleotides: TGTGCCAGCAGTGAAGCGGGAGGCGCTGGGGCCAACGTCCTGACTTTC. It is translated as CASSEAGGAGANVLTF.

The V call is TRBV6-5, the J call TRBJ2-7, with D possibly matching TRBD1 (6 bases). The CDR3 contains 13 residues. In germline, CDR1 is MNHEY, CDR2 SVGAGI. Trimming shortened V by 6 bases and J by 2 bases, and 11 bases separated the two germline ends. CDR3 region: CASSRGHTYEQYF. DNA for the CDR3: TGTGCCAGCAGCCGGGGACATACCTACGAGCAGTACTTC.

This chain uses TRBV4-2 with TRBJ2-5; TRBD2 is a possible D gene (7 bases). Germline-derived CDR1 and CDR2 are LGHNA and YNFKEQ. The CDR3 sequence is 15 residues long. The ends were cut back, 0 bases at V and 5 bases at J, with 13 bases in the middle. CDR3 residues: CASSQDAGAGETQYF. The CDR3 DNA reads TGTGCCAGCAGCCAAGATGCGGGGGCCGGGGAGACCCAGTACTTC.

A note on this clone: Other DNA variants within this sample encode the same CDR3. The chain carries TRBV4-1 and TRBJ1-2; TRBD1 aligns across 9 bases. With V trimmed by 3 bases and J by 2 bases, 4 bases remained unmatched. The CDR3 has 15 amino acids. Germline CDR1 is MGHRA and CDR2 is YSYEKL. DNA for the CDR3: TGCGCCAGCAGCCAGAACAGGGGGCCAAACTATGGCTACACCTTC. Encoded protein: CASSQNRGPNYGYTF.

J is TRBJ2-7 and V is TRBV10-1; a weak D match, TRBD2 (6 bases). Germline CDR1 WNHNN, CDR2 SYGVQD (reference sequence). Trimming took 0 bases from V and 7 from J, leaving 13 bases between them. The CDR3 is 14 residues long. The CDR3 region is CASSESDLGGEQYF. The CDR3 coding sequence is TGCGCCAGCAGTGAGTCGGATCTCGGGGGAGAGCAGTACTTC.

The CDR3 coding sequence is TGTGCCAGCAGTGAGTCGGGGATTGGCAATCAGCCCCAGCATTTT. This codes for CASSESGIGNQPQHF. This chain links TRBV2 with TRBJ1-5; D remains ambiguous. This CDR3 is 15 amino acids long. Trimming took 3 bases from V and 2 from J, leaving 11 bases between them. Germline CDR1 and CDR2: SNHLY and FYNNEI.

The chain joins TRBV28 to TRBJ2-1; 9 nucleotides match TRBD1. This CDR3 contains 13 residues. The V gene end was trimmed by 5 bases and the J gene end by 9 bases; junction bases not matched to a gene: 5. Germline CDR1 and CDR2: MDHEN and SYDVKM. The CDR3 sequence: CASSPGQGTEQFF. The CDR3 DNA is TGTGCCAGCAGTCCCGGACAGGGGACTGAGCAGTTCTTC. The full variable domain, its missing parts supplied by reference TRBV28 and TRBJ2-1, is DVKVTQSSRYLVKRTGEKVFLECVQDMDHENMFWYRQDPGLGLRLIYFSYDVKMKEKGDIPEGYSVSREKKERFSLILESASTNQTSMYLCASSPGQGTEQFFGPGTRLTVL.

The chain couples TRBV7-6 to TRBJ2-1; D is perhaps TRBD2 (6 bases). Germline lookup yields CDR1 SGHVS and CDR2 FNYEAQ. This CDR3 contains 15 residues. V was pared by 1 base and J by 4 bases, with 11 bases between. CDR3 amino acids: CASSLEASVYNEQFF. Here the CDR3 DNA reads TGTGCCAGCAGCTTAGAGGCTAGCGTTTACAATGAGCAGTTCTTC.

The chain links TRBV7-2 to TRBJ1-5, with a tentative D call TRBD1 (6 bases). Germline CDR1 SGHTA, CDR2 FQGNSA. The CDR3 is 15 residues long. Trimming pared 4 bases from V and 0 bases from J, leaving 10 bases between. This CDR3 is CASSSGQYSNQPQHF. The CDR3 nucleotides are TGTGCCAGCAGCTCCGGACAGTATAGCAATCAGCCCCAGCATTTT.

The rearrangement joins TRBV29-1 to TRBJ1-2; tentative D call: TRBD1 (6 bases). CDR3 length equals 13 residues. The germline V and J ends were trimmed by 4 bases and 5 bases, with 14 bases remaining between them. Germline-derived CDR1 and CDR2 are SQVTM and ANQGSEA. The CDR3 coding sequence is TGCAGCGTTGGTCAGGGGCTCAGATATGGCTACACCTTC. Amino acid sequence: CSVGQGLRYGYTF. Based on the CDR3 plus reference TRBV29-1 and TRBJ1-2, the full variable domain is SAVISQKPSRDICQRGTSLTIQCQVDSQVTMMFWYRQQPGQSLTLIATANQGSEATYESGFVIDKFPISRPNLTFSTLTVSNMSPEDSSIYLCSVGQGLRYGYTFGSGTRLTVV.